A selection of T cell receptor beta chains follows, all from one sample in a study of CD8+ T cells in alopecia areata. Assay used: immunoSEQ multiplex PCR; TCRdb lists only in-frame clones, some missing. The table shows some 210,000 clones, with approximately 70% occurring only once. This specimen was CD4+ T cells sorted from blood, taken at week 44, from a patient treated with tofacitinib. Every receptor here comes from a human donor with alopecia areata. Each CDR3 is given with its conserved first and last residue. D genes are given only for firm matches. Clone size appears in some rows only: once, few, many, or a class for an expanded clone.

>TRBJ2-3|TRBV4-1|.|.
CASSQYGAGTDTQYF
TGCGCCAGCAGCCAATACGGGGCAGGGACAGATACGCAGTATTTT
>TRBJ2-7|TRBV29-1|TRBD1|.
CSVRQGIFEQYF
TGCAGCGTGAGACAGGGGATATTCGAGCAGTACTTC
>TRBJ2-6|TRBV29-1|TRBD1|.
CSVEVATGGLPGANVLTF
TGCAGCGTTGAAGTAGCGACAGGGGGGTTACCTGGGGCCAACGTCCTGACTTTC
>TRBJ2-3|TRBV29-1|TRBD2|.
CSALTSGITDTQYF
TGCAGCGCCCTGACTAGCGGAATCACAGATACGCAGTATTTT
>TRBJ1-2|TRBV25-1|.|.
CASSDFPTISQGGYTF
TGTGCCAGCAGTGATTTTCCTACAATCTCTCAAGGTGGCTACACCTTC
>TRBJ2-3|TRBV4-3|.|.
CASSQDDTATQDTQYF
TGCGCCAGCAGCCAAGATGATACAGCGACGCAAGATACGCAGTATTTT
>TRBJ1-6|TRBV7-2|.|few
CASSLGRVDSPLHF
TGTGCCAGCAGCTTAGGCAGGGTAGATTCACCCCTCCACTTT
>TRBJ2-1|TRBV29-1|.|.
CSAPRGNNEQFF
TGCAGCGCCCCCCGCGGAAACAATGAGCAGTTCTTC
>TRBJ1-2|TRBV29-1|.|.
CSVDAQGIHGYTF
TGCAGCGTTGATGCGCAGGGTATCCATGGCTACACCTTC
>TRBJ1-1|TRBV30|.|.
CAWSPLEQGAFF
TGTGCCTGGAGCCCCCTCGAACAGGGAGCTTTCTTT
>TRBJ1-2|TRBV15|TRBD1|.
CATSRGDRNYGYTF
TGTGCCACCAGCAGGGGGGACAGGAACTATGGCTACACCTTC
>TRBJ1-1|TRBV29-1|.|.
CSVEDLLGPEAFF
TGCAGCGTTGAAGATCTGCTGGGCCCTGAAGCTTTCTTT
>TRBJ2-4|TRBV29-1|TRBD2|once
CSVLAGLAKNIQYF
TGCAGCGTTTTAGCGGGTCTAGCCAAAAACATTCAGTACTTC
>TRBJ2-7|TRBV2|.|.
CASSVYSAYEQYF
TGTGCCAGCAGTGTGTACTCCGCCTACGAGCAGTACTTC
>TRBJ2-6|TRBV19|TRBD2|.
CASSISGGNVLTF
TGTGCCAGTAGTATATCGGGAGGCAACGTCCTGACTTTC
>TRBJ1-6|TRBV4-3|.|.
CASSQASFTNSPLHF
TGCGCCAGCAGCCAAGCTTCCTTTACTAATTCACCCCTCCACTTT
>TRBJ1-1|TRBV7-9|.|.
CASSLLLGAGTEAFF
TGTGCCAGCAGCTTACTTTTGGGGGCCGGGACTGAAGCTTTCTTT
>TRBJ1-1|TRBV5-5|.|.
CASSLATGTVNTEAFF
TGTGCCAGCAGCTTGGCTACCGGGACGGTGAACACTGAAGCTTTCTTT
>TRBJ2-3|TRBV29-1|.|.
CSVLGHYTDTQYF
TGCAGCGTCCTAGGCCACTACACAGATACGCAGTATTTT
>TRBJ2-3|TRBV15|.|.
CATNRRIADTQYF
TGTGCCACCAATAGGAGGATCGCAGATACGCAGTATTTT
>TRBJ2-5|TRBV11-3|.|.
CASSSPTGRETQYF
TGTGCCAGCAGCTCCCCGACAGGCCGGGAGACCCAGTACTTC
>TRBJ2-5|TRBV10-3|.|.
CAISESARFLQSRVETQYF
TGTGCCATCAGTGAGTCGGCGCGGTTCCTACAAAGTAGGGTGGAGACCCAGTACTTC
>TRBJ2-5|TRBV29-1|TRBD1|few
CSVEVGRGQGTQYF
TGCAGCGTTGAAGTGGGCAGGGGGCAAGGGACCCAGTACTTC
>TRBJ1-1|TRBV15|.|.
CATSTNRPIRGDTEAFF
TGTGCCACCAGCACAAACCGTCCAATCCGGGGGGACACTGAAGCTTTCTTT
>TRBJ2-5|TRBV5-1|TRBD2|.
CASSLGLAGSNQETQYF
TGCGCCAGCAGCTTGGGACTAGCGGGGTCCAACCAAGAAACCCAGTACTTC
>TRBJ2-5|TRBV5-4|TRBD1|.
CASSSQTGFGAETQYF
TGTGCCAGCAGCTCGCAGACAGGGTTCGGTGCGGAGACCCAGTACTTC
>TRBJ1-1|TRBV29-1|TRBD1|.
CSVEGQANTEAFF
TGCAGCGTTGAGGGACAGGCGAACACTGAAGCTTTCTTT
>TRBJ2-7|TRBV29-1|TRBD1|.
CSVEATGGSEQYF
TGCAGCGTTGAAGCAACAGGGGGCTCGGAGCAGTACTTC
>TRBJ2-4|TRBV7-2|.|once
CASSSTGRNIQYF
TGTGCCAGCAGCTCCACCGGAAGGAACATTCAGTACTTC
>TRBJ2-1|TRBV7-2|TRBD1|.
CASSRGQGAYNEQFF
TGTGCCAGCAGCCGGGGACAGGGGGCCTACAATGAGCAGTTCTTC
>TRBJ1-2|TRBV19|.|.
CASSIRLQSNYGYTF
TGTGCCAGTAGTATCCGGTTACAGAGTAACTATGGCTACACCTTC
>TRBJ1-2|TRBV11-2|.|.
CASSLDSTGTTNYGYTF
TGTGCCAGCAGCTTAGATTCCACCGGGACAACAAACTATGGCTACACCTTC
>TRBJ1-6|TRBV5-6|TRBD1|once
CASSLMGQGNSPLHF
TGTGCCAGCAGCTTGATGGGACAGGGCAATTCACCCCTCCACTTT
>TRBJ1-2|TRBV29-1|.|.
CSVDGGISDLPGYTF
TGCAGCGTTGACGGGGGAATCTCCGACCTTCCTGGCTACACCTTC
>TRBJ1-1|TRBV7-2|TRBD1|.
CASRGQGLEAFF
TGTGCCAGCAGGGGACAGGGACTTGAAGCTTTCTTT
>TRBJ1-6|TRBV5-1|.|.
CASSRGEDRSPLHF
TGCGCCAGCAGCCGCGGGGAGGACAGATCACCCCTCCACTTT
>TRBJ1-2|TRBV5-1|.|few
CASSLGTNYGYTF
TGCGCCAGCAGCTTGGGGACTAACTATGGCTACACCTTC
>TRBJ2-7|TRBV15|TRBD1|.
CATSGTGRYEQYF
TGTGCCACCAGCGGGACAGGTCGGTACGAGCAGTACTTC
>TRBJ2-5|TRBV2|.|.
CASSDVGETQYF
TGTGCCAGCAGTGACGTCGGGGAGACCCAGTACTTC
>TRBJ2-1|TRBV11-3|TRBD2|.
CASSSSTGGIYNEQFF
TGTGCCAGCAGCTCCTCAACGGGGGGGATCTACAATGAGCAGTTCTTC
>TRBJ2-5|TRBV6-6|TRBD2|once
CASSYSLAGGTQYF
TGTGCCAGCAGTTACTCGCTAGCGGGGGGGACCCAGTACTTC
>TRBJ2-6|TRBV7-2|TRBD1|.
CASSLAGQGHFSGANVLTF
TGTGCCAGCAGCTTAGCGGGACAGGGGCACTTCTCTGGGGCCAACGTCCTGACTTTC
>TRBJ2-2|TRBV19|.|.
CASSTGANTGELFF
TGTGCCAGTAGTACAGGGGCGAACACCGGGGAGCTGTTTTTT